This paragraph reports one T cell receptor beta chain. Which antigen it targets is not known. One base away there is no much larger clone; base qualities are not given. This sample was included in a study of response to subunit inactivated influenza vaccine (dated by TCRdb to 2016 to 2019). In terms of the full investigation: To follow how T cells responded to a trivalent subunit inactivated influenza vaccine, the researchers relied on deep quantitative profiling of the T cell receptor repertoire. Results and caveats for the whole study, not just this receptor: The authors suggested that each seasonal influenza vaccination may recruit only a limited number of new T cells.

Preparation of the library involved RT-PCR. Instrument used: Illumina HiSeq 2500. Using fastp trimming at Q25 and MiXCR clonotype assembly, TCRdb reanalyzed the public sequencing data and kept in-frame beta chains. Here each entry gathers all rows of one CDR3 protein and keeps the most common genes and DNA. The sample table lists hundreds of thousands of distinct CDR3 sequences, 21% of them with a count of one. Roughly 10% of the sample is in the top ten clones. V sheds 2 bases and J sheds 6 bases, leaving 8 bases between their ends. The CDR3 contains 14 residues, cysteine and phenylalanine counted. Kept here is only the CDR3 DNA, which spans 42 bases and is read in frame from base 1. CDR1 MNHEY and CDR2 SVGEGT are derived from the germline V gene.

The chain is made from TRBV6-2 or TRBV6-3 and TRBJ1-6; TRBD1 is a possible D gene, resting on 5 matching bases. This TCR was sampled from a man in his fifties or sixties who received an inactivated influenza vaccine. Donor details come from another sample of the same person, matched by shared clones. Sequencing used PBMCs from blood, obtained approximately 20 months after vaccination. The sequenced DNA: TGTGCCAGCAGTTACCCGGGACTTAATTCACCCCTCCACTTT. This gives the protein CASSYPGLNSPLHF.